A single sample is the source of the 27 T cell receptor beta chains below, sequenced in a study of early T cells in non-severe SARS-CoV-2 infection. Each CDR3 protein gets one entry after TCRdb re-called the 5' RACE reads with MiXCR. This sample has 80,000 to 100,000 distinct CDR3 sequences, with about 12% found just once. The source material was whole blood. These receptors were taken from an adult who was a healthcare worker with PCR-confirmed SARS-CoV-2 infection or an uninfected control (not recorded which).

This clonotype was counted many times. The chain couples TRBV18 to TRBJ2-5; D possibly matches TRBD1 or TRBD2 (5 bases each). Germline-derived CDR1 and CDR2 are KGHSH and LQKENI. The CDR3 is 12 residues long. Trimming took off 4 bases at V and 7 bases at J, with 10 bases between the two ends. The CDR3 here is CASSRDPGTQYF. The CDR3 DNA reads as TGTGCCAGCTCACGGGACCCCGGGACCCAGTACTTC. The variable domain in full, with the rest retrieved from reference TRBV18 and TRBJ2-5, is NAGVMQNPRHLVRRRGQEARLRCSPMKGHSHVYWYRQLPEEGLKFMVYLQKENIIDESGMPKERFSAEFPKEGPSILRIQQVVRGDSAAYFCASSRDPGTQYFGPGTRLLVL.

This clonotype was found many times. The V gene is TRBV9, the J gene TRBJ2-1; no reliable D call. The CDR3 covers 14 residues. Germline assignment: CDR1 SGDLS and CDR2 YYNGEE. V was pared by 0 bases and J by 6 bases, with 10 bases between. The CDR3 sequence is CASSVAMAINEQFF. DNA for the CDR3: TGTGCCAGCAGCGTAGCGATGGCAATCAATGAGCAGTTCTTC.

There are a few counts of this clonotype. The chain links TRBV20-1 to TRBJ2-1, with TRBD2 as a possible D gene (5 bases). Germline-derived CDR1 and CDR2 are DFQATT and SNEGSKA (reference sequence). V was shortened by 4 bases and J by 5 bases, with 9 bases between the two germline ends. The CDR3 totals 12 residues. CDR3 nucleotides: TGCAGTGCTAAGCGGTATGACAATGAGCAGTTCTTC. It yields the protein CSAKRYDNEQFF.

The rearrangement uses TRBV24-1 and TRBJ2-4; the D is unclear. The CDR3 consists of 15 residues. Per the germline V gene, CDR1 is KGHDR and CDR2 is SFDVKD. Trimming took 2 bases from V and 5 from J, leaving 12 bases between them. CDR3 in amino acids: CATSDSRTSENIQYF. In DNA, the CDR3 is TGTGCCACCAGTGATTCACGGACGTCAGAAAACATTCAGTACTTC.

This clonotype was seen a handful of times. V and J are TRBV15 and TRBJ2-5; D perhaps matches TRBD1 (5 bases). CDR1 and CDR2 (germline): LNHNV, YYDKDF (reference sequence). V shed 1 base and J shed 4 bases, with 19 bases lying between them. The CDR3 extends over 17 amino acids. The CDR3 is CATSRGYSPAGSETQYF. The DNA for the CDR3 is TGTGCCACCAGCAGAGGGTACAGCCCAGCAGGGTCAGAGACCCAGTACTTC. Variable domain in full (rest from reference TRBV15 and TRBJ2-5): DAMVIQNPRYQVTQFGKPVTLSCSQTLNHNVMYWYQQKSSQAPKLLFHYYDKDFNNEADTPDNFQSRRPNTSFCFLDIRSPGLGDTAMYLCATSRGYSPAGSETQYFGPGTRLLVL.

A few counts support this clonotype. The chain couples TRBV12-3 or TRBV12-4 to TRBJ2-7; 7 bases line up with TRBD1. This CDR3 is built from 14 residues. The ends lost 7 bases at V and 6 bases at J; junction bases unmatched: 12. Here the CDR3 reads CASTPGQSPIEQYF. CDR3 nucleotide sequence: TGTGCCAGCACTCCGGGACAGAGTCCGATCGAGCAGTACTTC.

The rearrangement links TRBV18 to TRBJ2-7; maybe TRBD1 (5 bases). The CDR3 has 13 amino acids. Trimming left V 4 bases short and J 3 bases short, with 10 bases between. The V gene's germline CDR1 is KGHSH and CDR2 LQKENI. Written as DNA, the CDR3 is TGTGCCAGCTCACAGGGGTCGGTCTACGAGCAGTACTTC. Its protein product is CASSQGSVYEQYF.

In its sample, this clonotype was seen many times. The V and J genes are TRBV12-5 and TRBJ2-3; 9 bases line up with TRBD2. The V segment lost 3 bases and the J segment 2 bases; nucleotides outside the gene matches: 9. CDR1 and CDR2 (germline): LGHNT, FRNRAP. The CDR3 totals 17 residues. In nucleotides, the CDR3 is TGTGCTAGTGGTTTCTCGGCTAGCGGGGACCCCACAGATACGCAGTATTTT. Its translation is CASGFSASGDPTDTQYF.

This clonotype was detected ten times or more. The CDR3: CASRAAGNNEQYF. For the CDR3, the DNA is TGCGCCAGCAGGGCGGCTGGGAACAACGAGCAGTACTTC. The chain employs TRBV5-1 and TRBJ2-7; D uncertain. V dropped 5 bases and J dropped 5 bases, with 14 bases sitting between them. There are 13 residues in the CDR3. Germline CDR1 is SGHRS and CDR2 is YFSETQ.

The chain employs TRBV6-6 and TRBJ2-7, with D unresolved. CDR1 is MNHNY, CDR2 SVGAGI, per germline (reference sequence). V dropped 0 bases and J dropped 7 bases, with 10 bases sitting between them. This CDR3 has 13 residues. The DNA of the CDR3 is TGTGCCAGCAGTTACTCGCCCACCACGGAGCAGTACTTC. It codes for CASSYSPTTEQYF.

This clonotype was seen more than once but under ten times. The rearrangement uses TRBV7-6 and TRBJ1-1; tentatively, D is TRBD1 (5 bases). Germline V gene data show CDR1 as SGHVS and CDR2 as FNYEAQ. The CDR3 extends over 14 amino acids. Trimming removed 5 bases from V and 10 bases from J, with 20 bases in between. The CDR3 DNA reads TGTGCCAGCAGCCTAGGACTCGGGACGAAAGGAGCTTTCTTT. It specifies CASSLGLGTKGAFF.

The gene calls are TRBV2 and TRBJ1-3; no reliable D call. Trimming removed 0 bases at V and 0 bases at J, with 9 bases between. The CDR3 consists of 16 residues. Per the germline V gene, CDR1 is SNHLY and CDR2 is FYNNEI. The CDR3 sequence is CASSEAEVFSGNTIYF. CDR3 bases: TGTGCCAGCAGTGAAGCGGAGGTGTTCTCTGGAAACACCATATATTTT.

The V gene is TRBV3-1, the J gene TRBJ2-2; no firm D call. The CDR3 totals 13 residues. The V gene lost 0 bases and the J gene lost 6 bases, with 5 bases spanning the gap. Germline CDR1 and CDR2: LGHDT and YNNKEL (reference sequence). CDR3 DNA sequence: TGTGCCAGCAGCCAAGATATCGCCGGGGAGCTGTTTTTT. Translation: CASSQDIAGELFF.

This clonotype showed up many times. The chain combines TRBV10-1 with TRBJ1-1, with D possibly TRBD1 on 6 matching bases. The germline gives CDR1 WNHNN, CDR2 SYGVQD (reference sequence). The CDR3 length is 15 residues. Deletions cut 2 bases from V and 3 bases from J, with 13 bases between. DNA for the CDR3: TGCGCCAGCAGTGAGGGATCAGGGGATTACACTGAAGCTTTCTTT. It is translated as CASSEGSGDYTEAFF.

There are many counts of this clonotype. The rearrangement uses TRBV20-1 and TRBJ1-2; unclear D gene. The V gene's germline CDR1 is DFQATT and CDR2 SNEGSKA (reference sequence). The V gene lost 0 bases and the J gene lost 2 bases, with 10 bases spanning the gap. The CDR3 consists of 14 residues. This CDR3 is CSARDHIGNYGYTF. CDR3 coding DNA: TGCAGTGCTAGAGATCATATCGGGAACTATGGCTACACCTTC.

This clonotype was seen repeatedly, ten times or more. The rearrangement uses TRBV27 and TRBJ2-1; 7 bases are shared with TRBD1. V trimming: 4 bases; J trimming: 3 bases; junction bases outside the gene matches: 6. The V gene's germline CDR1 is MNHEY and CDR2 SMNVEV (reference sequence). There are 15 residues in the CDR3. CDR3 sequence: CASSYRGLLYNEQFF. As DNA, the CDR3 is TGTGCCAGCAGTTACAGGGGTCTACTCTACAATGAGCAGTTCTTC.

V gene TRBV5-1 combines with J gene TRBJ2-1; no clear D. Germline CDR1 SGHRS, CDR2 YFSETQ. The CDR3 runs to 17 residues. The V and J ends lost 4 bases and 0 bases respectively, with 17 bases between them. This CDR3 is CASSPTSGPSSYNEQFF. In DNA, the CDR3 is TGCGCCAGCAGCCCCACGTCTGGGCCCAGCTCCTACAATGAGCAGTTCTTC.

This clonotype was recorded many times. The chain uses TRBV5-1 and TRBJ1-1; 7 bases match TRBD1. From germline, CDR1 is SGHRS and CDR2 YFSETQ. The J segment lost 7 bases and the V segment lost 0 bases, leaving 9 bases of the junction unmatched. This CDR3 region has 15 residues. The CDR3 DNA reads as TGCGCCAGCAGCTTGGATAGAGGGGGCAACGATGAAGCTTTCTTT. Translated: CASSLDRGGNDEAFF.

This clonotype was picked up a small number of times. This chain links TRBV25-1 with TRBJ2-7, with D unclear. The germline V and J ends were trimmed by 4 bases and 4 bases, with 8 bases remaining between them. This CDR3 has 12 residues. Germline loops: CDR1 MGHDK, CDR2 SYGVNS. The CDR3 DNA is TGTGCCAGCAGTGTCGTTGGGTACGAGCAGTACTTC. Amino acid sequence: CASSVVGYEQYF.

This clonotype was seen many times. The V call is TRBV12-3 or TRBV12-4, the J call TRBJ2-6, with no clear D. Deletions cut 2 bases from V and 4 bases from J, with 6 bases between. This CDR3 has 14 residues. Written as DNA, the CDR3 is TGTGCCAGCAGTTTAACCCCCGGGGCCAACGTCCTGACTTTC. It encodes CASSLTPGANVLTF.

Sample share makes this clonotype medium-sized. The chain has TRBV27 and TRBJ2-3; 7 bases are shared with TRBD1. Germline loops: CDR1 MNHEY, CDR2 SMNVEV (reference sequence). There are 14 residues in the CDR3. V was pared by 8 bases and J by 2 bases, with 7 bases of the junction left unmatched. Here the CDR3 DNA reads TGTGCCAGCGCTTACAGGGGCCCCACAGATACGCAGTATTTT. This translates into CASAYRGPTDTQYF.

J is TRBJ2-2 and V is TRBV19, with a weak D call TRBD1 (5 bases). The CDR3 contains 14 residues. The germline V and J ends were trimmed by 5 bases and 3 bases, with 10 bases remaining between them. Germline CDR1 is LNHDA and CDR2 is SQIVND (reference sequence). The CDR3 DNA follows: TGTGCCAGTAGTCATGGGGCGGACACCGGGGAGCTGTTTTTT. Translating gives CASSHGADTGELFF. Filled out from reference TRBV19 and TRBJ2-2, the complete variable domain reads DGGITQSPKYLFRKEGQNVTLSCEQNLNHDAMYWYRQDPGQGLRLIYYSQIVNDFQKGDIAEGYSVSREKKESFPLTVTSAQKNPTAFYLCASSHGADTGELFFGEGSRLTVL.

V and J are TRBV7-2 and TRBJ2-1; D gene uncertain. The germline V gene has CDR1 SGHTA and CDR2 FQGNSA. The CDR3 totals 11 residues. V dropped 8 bases and J dropped 8 bases, with 10 bases sitting between them. The CDR3 here is CASRRADEQFF. DNA for the CDR3: TGTGCCAGCCGACGGGCCGATGAGCAGTTCTTC.

The rearrangement uses TRBV3-1 and TRBJ2-7, with D uncertain. This CDR3 has 13 residues. From germline, CDR1 is LGHDT and CDR2 YNNKEL (reference sequence). Between the trimmed V and J ends, which lost 0 bases and 5 bases, there was a span of 8 bases. CDR3 sequence reads: CASSQDNVHEQYF. The CDR3 coding sequence is TGTGCCAGCAGCCAAGACAACGTCCACGAGCAGTACTTC.

The V and J genes are TRBV30 and TRBJ1-3; D call uncertain. V was trimmed by 4 bases and J by 0 bases, leaving 10 bases between them. This CDR3 spans 14 amino acids. Germline CDR1 is GTSNPN and CDR2 is SVGIG (reference sequence). The CDR3 is CAWNGRSSGNTIYF. In nucleotides, the CDR3 is TGTGCCTGGAACGGCCGGAGCTCTGGAAACACCATATATTTT. The whole variable domain, filled in from reference TRBV30 and TRBJ1-3, reads SQTIHQWPATLVQPVGSPLSLECTVEGTSNPNLYWYRQAAGRGLQLLFYSVGIGQISSEVPQNLSASRPQDRQFILSSKKLLLSDSGFYLCAWNGRSSGNTIYFGEGSWLTVV.

The chain combines TRBV25-1 with TRBJ2-7; a weak D match, TRBD1 (6 bases). The CDR3 has 16 residues. V was trimmed by 6 bases and J by 4 bases, leaving 22 bases between them. CDR1 and CDR2 from the germline V gene are MGHDK and SYGVNS. The CDR3 DNA reads as TGTGCCAGCAGCCTCTCCCTGACAGGTCGGGATTACGAGCAGTACTTC. Translating gives CASSLSLTGRDYEQYF.

The V call is TRBV3-1, the J call TRBJ1-2; D ambiguous. CDR1 LGHDT and CDR2 YNNKEL come from the germline V gene (reference sequence). The V gene lost 7 bases and the J gene lost 2 bases, with 14 bases spanning the gap. The CDR3 is 14 residues long. CDR3 in amino acids: CASNRPGLNYGYTF. CDR3 nucleotide sequence: TGTGCCAGCAACCGCCCCGGACTGAACTATGGCTACACCTTC.